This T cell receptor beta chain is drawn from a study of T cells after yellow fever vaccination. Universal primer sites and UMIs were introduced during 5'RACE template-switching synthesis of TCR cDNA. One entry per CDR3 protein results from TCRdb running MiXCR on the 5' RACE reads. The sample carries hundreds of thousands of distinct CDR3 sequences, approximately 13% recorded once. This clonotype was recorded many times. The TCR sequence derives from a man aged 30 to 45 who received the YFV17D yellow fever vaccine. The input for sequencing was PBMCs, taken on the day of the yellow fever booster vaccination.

This CDR3 reads CASSSDLAPRVNEQFF. In DNA form, the CDR3 reads TGTGCCAGCAGTTCGGATTTAGCCCCGCGTGTCAATGAGCAGTTCTTC. The rearrangement joins TRBV6-5 to TRBJ2-1; D is uncertain. This CDR3 is 16 amino acids long. Germline loops: CDR1 MNHEY, CDR2 SVGAGI. V was trimmed by 4 bases and J by 6 bases, leaving 19 bases between them.